The TCR beta chain under discussion was sequenced for a study of T cell changes during pregnancy in multiple sclerosis (dated by TCRdb to the late 2010s). Context from the whole study: The study looked at changes in the T cell repertoire across pregnancy in women with multiple sclerosis.

This clone showed up just once. Its target antigen remains unknown. No base qualities exist here, and no much larger clone lies one base off it. V and J lose 4 bases and 9 bases, and a span of 10 bases separates them. The germline V gene gives CDR1 as SQVTM and CDR2 as ANQGSEA. The CDR3 contains 11 residues, cysteine and phenylalanine counted. Only the CDR3 DNA stays, 33 bases, in frame from base 1. Receptor libraries were prepared by the immunoSEQ multiplex PCR assay. The table was pulled from immuneACCESS by TCRdb, which kept in-frame rearrangements only. Such tables lose some clones; where checked, under half of the loss comes from unresolved V genes, and the rest has no known cause. Across this sample there are approximately 52,000 clones, with approximately 90% seen only once. The ten largest clonotypes hold around 0.53% of the sample.

The sequence is built from TRBV29-1 and TRBJ2-1, with the D gene call left open. The source was CD4+ T cells from peripheral blood mononuclear cells, collected after pregnancy. This clonotype was sampled from a female donor with multiple sclerosis, enrolled in a pregnancy study. CDR3 protein: CSVVFVSEQFF. The nucleotide sequence is TGCAGCGTTGTGTTTGTGAGTGAGCAGTTCTTC.